The 25 T cell receptor beta chains reported below all come from one sample, sequenced in a study of blood T cells in healthy people across ages. Alongside a J-beta primer mix, a sample-barcoded 5' primer served in a second PCR lasting roughly 7 to 12 cycles. TCRdb called the 5' RACE reads again in MiXCR, with one record for every CDR3 protein. The sample contains 540,000 or so distinct CDR3 sequences, roughly 48% of which appear only once. Input material: blood. These receptors came from a man older than 75 in good health.

This clonotype was picked up a small number of times. The chain recombines TRBV20-1 with TRBJ2-7; unclear D gene. Germline values: CDR1 DFQATT, CDR2 SNEGSKA (reference sequence). Trimming stripped 5 bases from V and 7 bases from J, with 12 bases between. There are 11 residues in the CDR3. The chain's CDR3 is CSALVLGEQYF. DNA of the CDR3: TGCAGTGCTCTAGTACTTGGTGAGCAGTACTTC.

CDR3 bases: TGTGCCAGCAGCTTCGCGGAGGGCGGGGAGCAGTACTTC. It yields the protein CASSFAEGGEQYF. The chain recombines TRBV7-2 with TRBJ2-7, with TRBD2 as a possible D gene (6 bases). This CDR3 is built from 13 residues. V lost 3 bases, J lost 7 bases, and 13 bases lay in between. Germline-derived CDR1 and CDR2 are SGHTA and FQGNSA.

This clonotype was counted only a few times. V is TRBV5-1 and J is TRBJ2-7; 9 bases match TRBD2. V lost 3 bases, J lost 3 bases, and 4 bases stayed unmatched. Germline assignment: CDR1 SGHRS and CDR2 YFSETQ. The CDR3 sequence is 14 residues long. The CDR3 coding sequence is TGCGCCAGCAGCTCTAGCGGGATGGGCTACGAGCAGTACTTC. It is translated as CASSSSGMGYEQYF.

J is TRBJ2-5 and V is TRBV30; the match to TRBD2 covers 8 bases. Germline loops: CDR1 GTSNPN, CDR2 SVGIG (reference sequence). CDR3 size: 16 residues. J gave up 4 bases and V 0 bases, and 10 bases lay outside the gene matches. CDR3 nucleotide sequence: TGTGCCTGGAGTGTAGGCACTAGCGGAGGGGCAGAGACCCAGTACTTC. The encoded protein is CAWSVGTSGGAETQYF.

Worth noting for this clonotype: One end of the junction fails to match germline, which may point to a read error. Here the CDR3 reads CASSPLGTAENIQYF. CDR3 DNA sequence: TGCGCCAGCAGCCCCCTGGGGACAGCCGAAAACATTCAGTACTTC. The genes are TRBV4-3 and TRBJ2-4; 7 bases are shared with TRBD1. Germline V gene data show CDR1 as LGHNA and CDR2 as YSLEER. The CDR3 covers 15 residues.

Concerning this clonotype: One end of the junction fails to match germline, which may point to a read error. This rearrangement joins TRBV7-9 to TRBJ2-4; no clear D. The DNA end is a closer match to TRBJ2-5, so the J assignment may be wrong. The CDR3 covers 15 residues. The germline V gene encodes CDR1 SEHNR and CDR2 FQNEAQ (reference sequence). CDR3 DNA: TGTGCTAGCAGCACCCGACGAGCAATGGGGGAGACCCAGTACTTC. It codes for CASSTRRAMGETQYF.

A note on this clonotype: At one end the junction does not follow the germline gene, possibly because of a read error. The chain uses TRBV27 and TRBJ2-7, with TRBD1 identical over 8 bases. The CDR3 totals 16 residues. Germline V CDR1 and CDR2: MNHEY, SMNVEV (reference sequence). This CDR3 is CAGSLFPTGVRYEQYF. For the CDR3, the DNA is TGTGCCGGCAGTCTTTTCCCGACAGGGGTACGATACGAGCAGTACTTC.

The chain joins TRBV20-1 to TRBJ2-1; 10 bases fit TRBD2. V dropped 3 bases and J dropped 8; count of bases not matched to a gene: 10. This CDR3 is 15 amino acids long. Germline V gene data show CDR1 as DFQATT and CDR2 as SNEGSKA (reference sequence). CDR3 coding DNA: TGCAGTGCTAGGAGCGGGGGGGCCTTTGGCGATGAGCAGTTCTTC. Protein product: CSARSGGAFGDEQFF.

The chain carries TRBV15 and TRBJ2-3; no clear D gene. V lost 0 bases and J 3 bases, leaving 10 bases between the germline ends. The CDR3 is made up of 15 amino acids. CDR1 and CDR2 (germline): LNHNV, YYDKDF (reference sequence). The CDR3 is CATSREGYLTDTQYF. CDR3 nucleotides: TGTGCCACCAGCAGAGAGGGGTATTTGACAGATACGCAGTATTTT.

In DNA, the CDR3 is TGTGCCAGCACTCCCGGATCGATCTACAATGAGCAGTTCTTC. Translated: CASTPGSIYNEQFF. The chain uses TRBV6-1 and TRBJ2-1; the D is unclear. Germline-derived CDR1 and CDR2 are MNHNS and SASEGT. The CDR3 extends over 14 amino acids. Trimming left V 7 bases short and J 3 bases short, with 13 bases between.

The chain couples TRBV28 to TRBJ2-7; D perhaps matches TRBD2 (5 bases). This CDR3 region has 16 residues. CDR1 and CDR2 (germline): MDHEN, SYDVKM. The V gene lost 2 bases and the J gene lost 0 bases, with 14 bases spanning the gap. The CDR3 sequence is CASSLHRDSYSYEQYF. For the CDR3, the DNA is TGTGCCAGCAGTTTACACCGGGATTCCTACTCCTACGAGCAGTACTTC.

This clonotype occurred once. The junction departs from the called germline gene at one end, perhaps through a read error. The chain recombines TRBV30 with TRBJ2-1, with 11 bases identical to TRBD2. Germline loops: CDR1 GTSNPN, CDR2 SVGIG (reference sequence). The CDR3 runs 13 residues. The CDR3 reads CVWGGLADNEQFF. The CDR3 DNA is TGTGTCTGGGGGGGACTAGCGGACAATGAGCAGTTCTTC.

The chain couples TRBV4-1 to TRBJ2-4; TRBD1 agrees at 7 bases. This CDR3 region has 11 residues. The junction had 7 bases not matched to a gene; V was cut back by 5 bases and J by 15 bases. Germline V gives CDR1 MGHRA, CDR2 YSYEKL. CDR3 region: CASSSRGQLYF. As DNA, the CDR3 is TGCGCCAGCAGCTCCAGGGGACAGCTGTACTTC.

This clonotype was seen just once. The chain links TRBV20-1 to TRBJ2-1; D could derive from TRBD1 or TRBD2 (6 bases each). Germline lookup yields CDR1 DFQATT and CDR2 SNEGSKA (reference sequence). V was cut by 0 bases and J by 12 bases, with 27 bases left in between. The CDR3 has 17 amino acids. The CDR3 region has the DNA TGCAGTGCTAGAGATTACGGGGGCAACGGACTCGGGGTCGGGCAGTTCTTC. Its protein is CSARDYGGNGLGVGQFF.

This chain uses TRBV7-2 with TRBJ2-1, with TRBD2 matching over 7 bases. CDR1 SGHTA and CDR2 FQGNSA come from the germline V gene. The CDR3 has 16 residues. With 5 bases clipped from V and 8 bases from J, the junction kept 15 bases outside the gene matches. CDR3 loop: CASSPRTSTARDEQFF. DNA of the CDR3: TGTGCCAGCAGCCCGAGGACTAGTACGGCCCGGGATGAGCAGTTCTTC.

The chain employs TRBV24-1 and TRBJ2-3; D uncertain. V lost 4 bases to trimming and J lost 8 bases, with 15 bases between them. This CDR3 has 14 amino acids. Germline V CDR1 and CDR2: KGHDR, SFDVKD. CDR3 sequence reads: CATSDQHGWGTQYF. The CDR3 nucleotides are TGTGCCACCAGTGACCAACACGGTTGGGGTACGCAGTATTTT.

The rearrangement links TRBV10-3 to TRBJ1-5; D gene ambiguous. The germline gives CDR1 ENHRY, CDR2 SYGVKD. V lost 0 bases and J 2 bases, leaving 8 bases between the germline ends. The CDR3 contains 15 residues. CDR3 residues: CAISESSFGNQPQHF. In DNA, the CDR3 is TGTGCCATCAGTGAGTCGAGTTTCGGCAATCAGCCCCAGCATTTT.

Only a few counts were recorded for this clonotype. V is TRBV7-2 and J is TRBJ2-3; TRBD2 aligns across 9 bases. Losses at the gene ends were 5 bases for V and 7 bases for J; bases not matched to a gene: 7. CDR3 length: 14 amino acids. The germline CDR1 and CDR2 sequences are SGHTA and FQGNSA. CDR3 sequence reads: CASSPGTSINTQYF. As DNA, the CDR3 is TGTGCCAGCAGCCCAGGGACTAGCATAAATACGCAGTATTTT.

There are a few counts of this clonotype. The chain joins TRBV9 to TRBJ2-1; 7 nucleotides match TRBD2. V dropped 0 bases and J dropped 5; count of bases not matched to a gene: 8. CDR1 SGDLS and CDR2 YYNGEE come from the germline V gene. The CDR3 is 16 amino acids. Written as DNA, the CDR3 is TGTGCCAGCAGCGTAGAAATAGGACTAGTGAACAATGAGCAGTTCTTC. This sequence encodes CASSVEIGLVNNEQFF. Together with reference TRBV9 and TRBJ2-1, the CDR3 gives the full variable domain: DSGVTQTPKHLITATGQRVTLRCSPRSGDLSVYWYQQSLDQGLQFLIQYYNGEERAKGNILERFSAQQFPDLHSELNLSSLELGDSALYFCASSVEIGLVNNEQFFGPGTRLTVL.

This clonotype has just a few counts. This chain uses TRBV4-2 with TRBJ2-7; D remains unclear. The germline V gene encodes CDR1 LGHNA and CDR2 YNFKEQ. V was shortened by 0 bases and J by 3 bases, with 6 bases between the two germline ends. The CDR3 runs 13 residues. CDR3: CASSQELNYEQYF. The DNA for the CDR3 is TGTGCCAGCAGCCAAGAACTAAACTACGAGCAGTACTTC.

This clonotype has more than one count but fewer than ten. V and J are TRBV20-1 and TRBJ2-7; D gene unclear. Trimming removed 2 bases at V and 4 bases at J, with 24 bases between. CDR1 DFQATT and CDR2 SNEGSKA come from the germline V gene (reference sequence). The CDR3 sequence is 17 residues long. CDR3 DNA: TGCAGTGCTAGATCCACAACCTCCCGGCAAGAAGCGTACGAGCAGTACTTC. Amino acid sequence: CSARSTTSRQEAYEQYF.

About this clonotype: This sequence may be a read error, since a much larger clone differs from it by one base. For the CDR3, the DNA is TGTGCCAGCAGTTACGGGGGGGACAGTCAGCCCCAGCATTTT. Amino acid sequence: CASSYGGDSQPQHF. The V gene is TRBV6-6, the J gene TRBJ1-5; the match to TRBD1 covers 7 bases. The CDR3 contains 14 residues. Unmatched junction bases numbered 4, after V lost 2 bases and J lost 6 bases. Germline CDR1 and CDR2: MNHNY and SVGAGI (reference sequence).

The chain uses TRBV7-2 and TRBJ2-1, with D possibly being TRBD1 (5 bases). This CDR3 is built from 15 residues. The germline V gene encodes CDR1 SGHTA and CDR2 FQGNSA. Trimming left V 2 bases short and J 7 bases short, with 15 bases between. The CDR3 nucleotides read TGTGCCAGCAGCTTATTCCGACAGACTCAAAATGAGCAGTTCTTC. Translated, it gives CASSLFRQTQNEQFF.

About this clonotype: This may arise from a read error, as a much more abundant clone is one base away. For the CDR3, the DNA is TGCAGCGTTGAAGACCGAGGGAGGGCCGGGGATGAGCAGTACTTC. Translating it yields CSVEDRGRAGDEQYF. The chain has TRBV29-1 and TRBJ2-7; TRBD2 aligns across 7 bases. V dropped 0 bases and J dropped 7; count of bases not matched to a gene: 12. Germline CDR1 is SQVTM and CDR2 is ANQGSEA. CDR3 length: 15 amino acids.

The gene calls are TRBV20-1 and TRBJ2-7; unclear D gene. From germline, CDR1 is DFQATT and CDR2 SNEGSKA (reference sequence). The CDR3 is 14 residues long. Trimming took 0 bases from V and 3 from J, leaving 12 bases between them. The CDR3: CSAREGLGGYEQYF. The CDR3 nucleotides are TGCAGTGCTAGAGAGGGGTTAGGCGGCTACGAGCAGTACTTC.